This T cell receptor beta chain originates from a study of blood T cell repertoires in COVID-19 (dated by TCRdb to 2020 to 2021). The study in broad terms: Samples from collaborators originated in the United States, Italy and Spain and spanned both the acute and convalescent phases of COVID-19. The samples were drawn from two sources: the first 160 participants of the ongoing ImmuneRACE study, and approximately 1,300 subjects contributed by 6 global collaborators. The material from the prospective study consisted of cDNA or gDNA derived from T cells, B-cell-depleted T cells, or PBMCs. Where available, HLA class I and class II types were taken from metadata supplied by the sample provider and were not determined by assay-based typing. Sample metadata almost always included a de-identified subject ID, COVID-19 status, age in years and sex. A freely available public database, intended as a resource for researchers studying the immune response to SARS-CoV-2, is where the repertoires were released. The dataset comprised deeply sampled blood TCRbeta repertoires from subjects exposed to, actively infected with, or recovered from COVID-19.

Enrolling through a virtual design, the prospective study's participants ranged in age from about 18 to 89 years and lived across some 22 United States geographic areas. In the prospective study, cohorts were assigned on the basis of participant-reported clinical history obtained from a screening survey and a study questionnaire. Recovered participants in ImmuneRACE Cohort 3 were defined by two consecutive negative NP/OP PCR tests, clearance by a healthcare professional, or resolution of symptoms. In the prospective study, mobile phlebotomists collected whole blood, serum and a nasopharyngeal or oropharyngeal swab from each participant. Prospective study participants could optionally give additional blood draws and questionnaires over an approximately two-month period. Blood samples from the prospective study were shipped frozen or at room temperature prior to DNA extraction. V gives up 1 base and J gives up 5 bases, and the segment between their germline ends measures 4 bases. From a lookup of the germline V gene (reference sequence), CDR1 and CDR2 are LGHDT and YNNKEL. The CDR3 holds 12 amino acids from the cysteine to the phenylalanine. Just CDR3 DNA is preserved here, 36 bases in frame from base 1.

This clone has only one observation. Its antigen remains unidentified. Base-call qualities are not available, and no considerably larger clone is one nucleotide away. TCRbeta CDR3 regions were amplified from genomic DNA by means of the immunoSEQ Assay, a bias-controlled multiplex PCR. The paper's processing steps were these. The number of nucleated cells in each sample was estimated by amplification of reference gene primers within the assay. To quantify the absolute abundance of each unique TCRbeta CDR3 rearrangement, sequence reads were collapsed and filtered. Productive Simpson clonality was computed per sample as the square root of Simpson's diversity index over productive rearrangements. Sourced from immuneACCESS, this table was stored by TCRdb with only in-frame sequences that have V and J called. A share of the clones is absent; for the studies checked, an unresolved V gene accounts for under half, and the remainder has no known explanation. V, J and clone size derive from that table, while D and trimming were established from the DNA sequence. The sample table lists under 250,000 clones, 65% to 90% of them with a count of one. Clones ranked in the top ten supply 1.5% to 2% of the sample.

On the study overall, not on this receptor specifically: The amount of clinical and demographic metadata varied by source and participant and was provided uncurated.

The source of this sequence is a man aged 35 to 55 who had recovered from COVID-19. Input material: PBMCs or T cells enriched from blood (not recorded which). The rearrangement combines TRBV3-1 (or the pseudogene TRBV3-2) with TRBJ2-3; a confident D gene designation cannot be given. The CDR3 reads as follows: CASSQALDTQYF. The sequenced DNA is TGTGCCAGCAGCCAAGCTTTAGATACGCAGTATTTT.